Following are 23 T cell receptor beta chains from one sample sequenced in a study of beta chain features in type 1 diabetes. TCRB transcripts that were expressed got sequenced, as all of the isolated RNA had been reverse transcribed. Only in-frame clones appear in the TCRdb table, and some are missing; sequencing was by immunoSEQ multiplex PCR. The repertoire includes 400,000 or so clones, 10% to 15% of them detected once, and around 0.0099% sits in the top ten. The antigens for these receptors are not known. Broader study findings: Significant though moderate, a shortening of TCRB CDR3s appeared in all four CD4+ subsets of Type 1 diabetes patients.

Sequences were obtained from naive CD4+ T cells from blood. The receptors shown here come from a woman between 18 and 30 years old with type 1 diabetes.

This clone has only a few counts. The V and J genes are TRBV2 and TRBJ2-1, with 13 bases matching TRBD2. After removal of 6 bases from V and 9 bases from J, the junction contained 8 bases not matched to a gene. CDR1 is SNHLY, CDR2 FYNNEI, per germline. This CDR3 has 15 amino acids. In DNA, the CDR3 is TGTGCCAGCAGAGCACTAGCGGGGGGGCGTTCTGAGCAGTTCTTC. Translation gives CASRALAGGRSEQFF.

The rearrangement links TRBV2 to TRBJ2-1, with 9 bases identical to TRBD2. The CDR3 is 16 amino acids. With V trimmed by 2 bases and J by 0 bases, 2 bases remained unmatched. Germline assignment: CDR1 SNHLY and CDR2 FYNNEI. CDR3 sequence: CASSELTSGSYNEQFF. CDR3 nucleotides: TGTGCCAGCAGTGAATTGACTAGCGGCTCCTACAATGAGCAGTTCTTC.

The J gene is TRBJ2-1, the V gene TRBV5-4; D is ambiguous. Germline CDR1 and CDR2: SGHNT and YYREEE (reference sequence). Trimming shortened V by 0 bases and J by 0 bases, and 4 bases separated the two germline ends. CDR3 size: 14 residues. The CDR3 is CASSLGSSYNEQFF. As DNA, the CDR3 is TGTGCCAGCAGCTTGGGCAGCTCCTACAATGAGCAGTTCTTC.

Here the CDR3 reads CASSRIYLLAESTDTQYF. CDR3 DNA: TGTGCCAGCTCACGAATATACTTACTAGCGGAAAGCACAGATACGCAGTATTTT. The chain is built from TRBV18 and TRBJ2-3; 8 bases match TRBD2. Germline V lookup: CDR1 KGHSH, CDR2 LQKENI. The CDR3 loop spans 18 amino acids. V lost 4 bases to trimming and J lost 0 bases; unmatched junction nucleotides: 12.

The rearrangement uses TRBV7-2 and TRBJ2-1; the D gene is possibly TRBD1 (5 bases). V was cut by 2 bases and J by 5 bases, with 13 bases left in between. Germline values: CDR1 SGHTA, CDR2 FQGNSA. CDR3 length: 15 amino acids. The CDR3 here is CASSLNRLFHNEQFF. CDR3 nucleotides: TGTGCCAGCAGCTTAAACAGGCTATTCCACAATGAGCAGTTCTTC.

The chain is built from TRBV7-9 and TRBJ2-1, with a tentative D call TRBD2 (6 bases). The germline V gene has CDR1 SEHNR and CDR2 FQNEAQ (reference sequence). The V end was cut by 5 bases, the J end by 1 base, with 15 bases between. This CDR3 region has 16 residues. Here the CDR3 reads CASSKTGTLSYNEQFF. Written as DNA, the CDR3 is TGTGCCAGCAGCAAGACCGGGACTCTGTCCTACAATGAGCAGTTCTTC.

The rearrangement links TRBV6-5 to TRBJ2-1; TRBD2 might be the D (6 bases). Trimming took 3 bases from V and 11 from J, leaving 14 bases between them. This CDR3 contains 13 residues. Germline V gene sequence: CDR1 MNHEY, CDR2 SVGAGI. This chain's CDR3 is CASSYKEGSQQFF. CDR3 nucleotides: TGTGCCAGCAGTTATAAGGAGGGATCCCAGCAGTTCTTC.

CDR3 nucleotide sequence: TGTGCCAGCAGCCGAACCCCAGGGCTTGATTCACCCCTCCACTTT. It translates to CASSRTPGLDSPLHF. This rearrangement joins TRBV7-2 to TRBJ1-6, with D possibly being TRBD1 (5 bases). The CDR3 runs 15 residues. Germline CDR1 and CDR2: SGHTA and FQGNSA. Trimming left V 5 bases short and J 8 bases short, with 16 bases between.

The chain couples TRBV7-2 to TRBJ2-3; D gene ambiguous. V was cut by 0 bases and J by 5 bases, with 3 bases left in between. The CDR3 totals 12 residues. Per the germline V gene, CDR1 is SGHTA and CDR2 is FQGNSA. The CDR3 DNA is TGTGCCAGCAGCTTAGCCAAAGATACGCAGTATTTT. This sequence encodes CASSLAKDTQYF. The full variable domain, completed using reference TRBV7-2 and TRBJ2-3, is GAGVSQSPSNKVTEKGKDVELRCDPISGHTALYWYRQSLGQGLEFLIYFQGNSAPDKSGLPSDRFSAERTGGSVSTLTIQRTQQEDSAVYLCASSLAKDTQYFGPGTRLTVL.

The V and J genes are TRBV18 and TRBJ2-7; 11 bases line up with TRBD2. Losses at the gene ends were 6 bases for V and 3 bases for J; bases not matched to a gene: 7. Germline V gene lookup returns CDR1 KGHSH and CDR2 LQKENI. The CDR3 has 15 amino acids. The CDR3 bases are TGTGCCAGCTCGCCGACTAGCGGGAATGGCTACGAGCAGTACTTC. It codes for CASSPTSGNGYEQYF. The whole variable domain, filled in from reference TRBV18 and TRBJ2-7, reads NAGVMQNPRHLVRRRGQEARLRCSPMKGHSHVYWYRQLPEEGLKFMVYLQKENIIDESGMPKERFSAEFPKEGPSILRIQQVVRGDSAAYFCASSPTSGNGYEQYFGPGTRLTVT.

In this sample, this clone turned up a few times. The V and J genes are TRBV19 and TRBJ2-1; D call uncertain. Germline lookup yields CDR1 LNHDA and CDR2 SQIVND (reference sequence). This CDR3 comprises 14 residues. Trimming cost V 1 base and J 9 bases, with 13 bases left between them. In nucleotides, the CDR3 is TGTGCCAGTAGTATAGTGGCGACATCCCCTGAGCAGTTCTTC. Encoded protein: CASSIVATSPEQFF. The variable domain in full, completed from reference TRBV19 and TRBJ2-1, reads DGGITQSPKYLFRKEGQNVTLSCEQNLNHDAMYWYRQDPGQGLRLIYYSQIVNDFQKGDIAEGYSVSREKKESFPLTVTSAQKNPTAFYLCASSIVATSPEQFFGPGTRLTVL.

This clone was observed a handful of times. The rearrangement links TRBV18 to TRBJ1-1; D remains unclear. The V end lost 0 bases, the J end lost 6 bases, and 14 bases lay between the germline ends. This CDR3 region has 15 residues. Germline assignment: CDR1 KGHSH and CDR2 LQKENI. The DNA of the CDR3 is TGTGCCAGCTCACCACCAGCGGGCAGCAGCCCTGAAGCTTTCTTT. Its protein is CASSPPAGSSPEAFF.

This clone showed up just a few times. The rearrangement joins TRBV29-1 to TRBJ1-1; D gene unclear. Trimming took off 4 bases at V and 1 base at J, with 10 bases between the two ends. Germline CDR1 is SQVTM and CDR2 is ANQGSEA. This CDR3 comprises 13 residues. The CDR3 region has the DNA TGCAGCGTTGGGGGAGGAAGGAACACTGAAGCTTTCTTT. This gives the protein CSVGGGRNTEAFF.

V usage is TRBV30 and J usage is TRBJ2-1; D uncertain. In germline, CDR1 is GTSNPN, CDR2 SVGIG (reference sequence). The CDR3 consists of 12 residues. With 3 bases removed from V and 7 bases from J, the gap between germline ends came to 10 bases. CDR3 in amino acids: CAWRAPLNEQFF. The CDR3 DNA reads TGTGCCTGGAGGGCCCCCTTGAATGAGCAGTTCTTC.

CDR3 sequence (DNA): TGTGCCAGCAGCTTAGCGCTAGCGGGGTTAACCTACGAGCAGTACTTC. Its translation is CASSLALAGLTYEQYF. This rearrangement joins TRBV7-9 to TRBJ2-7; 9 bases map to TRBD2. Germline loops: CDR1 SEHNR, CDR2 FQNEAQ (reference sequence). The CDR3 has 16 amino acids. The V segment lost 0 bases and the J segment 2 bases; nucleotides outside the gene matches: 5.

CDR3 nucleotides: TGTGCCAGCAGTGATACGTTGCAGGGGGCACGGGAAAAACTGTTTTTT. Residues: CASSDTLQGAREKLFF. The genes are TRBV25-1 and TRBJ1-4, with 8 bases lining up with TRBD1. V shed 3 bases and J 8 bases; nucleotides not matched to a gene: 11. Germline V gene data show CDR1 as MGHDK and CDR2 as SYGVNS. This CDR3 region has 16 residues.

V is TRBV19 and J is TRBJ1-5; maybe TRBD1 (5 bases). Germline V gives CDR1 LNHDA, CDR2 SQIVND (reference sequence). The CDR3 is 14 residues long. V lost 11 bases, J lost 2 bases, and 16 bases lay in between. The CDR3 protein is CALGAGFGNQPQHF. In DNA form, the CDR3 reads TGTGCCTTAGGAGCAGGGTTTGGCAATCAGCCCCAGCATTTT.

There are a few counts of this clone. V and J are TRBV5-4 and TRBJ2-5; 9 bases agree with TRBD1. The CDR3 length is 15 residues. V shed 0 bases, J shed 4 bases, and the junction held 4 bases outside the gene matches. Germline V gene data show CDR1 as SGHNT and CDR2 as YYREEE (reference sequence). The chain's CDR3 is CASSLEGQGRETQYF. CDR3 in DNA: TGTGCCAGCAGCTTGGAAGGACAGGGGAGAGAGACCCAGTACTTC.

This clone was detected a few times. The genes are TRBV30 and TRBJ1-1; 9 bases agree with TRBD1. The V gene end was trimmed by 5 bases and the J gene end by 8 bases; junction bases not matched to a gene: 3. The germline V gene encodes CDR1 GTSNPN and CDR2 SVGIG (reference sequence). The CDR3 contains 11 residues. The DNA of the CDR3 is TGTGCCTGGGCTGGACAGGGGGAAGCTTTCTTT. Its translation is CAWAGQGEAFF.

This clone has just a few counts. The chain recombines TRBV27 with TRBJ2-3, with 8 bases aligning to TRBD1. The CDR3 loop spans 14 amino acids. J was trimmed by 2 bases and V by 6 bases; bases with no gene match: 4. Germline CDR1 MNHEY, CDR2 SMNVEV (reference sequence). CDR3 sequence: CASRHRGITDTQYF. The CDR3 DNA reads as TGTGCCAGCAGGCACAGGGGGATCACAGATACGCAGTATTTT.

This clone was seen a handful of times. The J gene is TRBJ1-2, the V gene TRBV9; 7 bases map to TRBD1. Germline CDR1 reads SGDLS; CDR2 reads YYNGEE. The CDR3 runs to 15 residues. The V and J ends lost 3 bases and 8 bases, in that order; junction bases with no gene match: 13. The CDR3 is CASSAQERGPGGYTF. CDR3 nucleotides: TGTGCCAGCAGCGCTCAAGAGAGGGGGCCGGGCGGCTACACCTTC.

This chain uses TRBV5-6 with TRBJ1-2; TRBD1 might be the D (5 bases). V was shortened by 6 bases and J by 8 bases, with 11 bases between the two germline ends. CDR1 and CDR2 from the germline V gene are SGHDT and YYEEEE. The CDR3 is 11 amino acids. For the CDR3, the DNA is TGTGCCAGCACCTACGGGGGAGGCTACACCTTC. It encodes CASTYGGGYTF.

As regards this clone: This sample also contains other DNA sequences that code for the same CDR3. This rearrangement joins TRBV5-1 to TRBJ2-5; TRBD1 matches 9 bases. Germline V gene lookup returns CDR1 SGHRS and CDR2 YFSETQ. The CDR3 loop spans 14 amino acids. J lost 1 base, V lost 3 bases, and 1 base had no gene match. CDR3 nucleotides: TGCGCCAGCAGCTCACAGGGGGCCCAAGAGACCCAGTACTTC. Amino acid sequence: CASSSQGAQETQYF.